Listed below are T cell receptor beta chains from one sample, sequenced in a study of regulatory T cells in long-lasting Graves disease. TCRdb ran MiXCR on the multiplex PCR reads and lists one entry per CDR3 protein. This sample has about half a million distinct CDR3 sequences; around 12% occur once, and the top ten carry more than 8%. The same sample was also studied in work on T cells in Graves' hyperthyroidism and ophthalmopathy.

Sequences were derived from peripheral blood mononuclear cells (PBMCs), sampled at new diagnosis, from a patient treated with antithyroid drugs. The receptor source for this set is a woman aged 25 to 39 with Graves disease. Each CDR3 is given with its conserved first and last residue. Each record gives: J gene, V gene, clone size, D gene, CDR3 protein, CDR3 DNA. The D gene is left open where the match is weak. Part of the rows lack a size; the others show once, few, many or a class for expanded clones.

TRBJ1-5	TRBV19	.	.	CASSIWDHSNQPQHF	TGTGCCAGTAGTATCTGGGACCATAGCAATCAGCCCCAGCATTTT
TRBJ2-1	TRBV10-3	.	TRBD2	CAISETSGRLSYNEQFF	TGTGCCATCAGTGAGACTAGCGGGAGGTTGTCCTACAATGAGCAGTTCTTC
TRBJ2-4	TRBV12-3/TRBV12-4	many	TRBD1	CASSSNTGGAAKNIQYF	TGTGCCAGCAGTTCAAATACAGGGGGTGCAGCCAAAAACATTCAGTACTTC
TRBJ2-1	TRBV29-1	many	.	CSPPPLSDSSYNEQFF	TGCAGCCCCCCCCCGTTGAGCGACAGCTCCTACAATGAGCAGTTCTTC
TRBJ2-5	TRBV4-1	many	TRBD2	CASSRSGTSGRRYQETQYF	TGCGCCAGCAGCCGGAGCGGGACTAGCGGGAGGCGGTACCAAGAGACCCAGTACTTC
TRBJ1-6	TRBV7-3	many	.	CASSFGRGTNSPLHF	TGTGCCAGCAGCTTCGGCAGGGGCACTAATTCACCCCTCCACTTT
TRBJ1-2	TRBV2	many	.	CASSVQSRSGYTF	TGTGCCAGCAGTGTACAGTCCAGATCAGGCTACACCTTC
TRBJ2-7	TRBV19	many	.	CASSIDGATYEQYF	TGTGCCAGTAGTATAGATGGGGCTACCTACGAGCAGTACTTC
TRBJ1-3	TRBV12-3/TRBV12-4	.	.	CASSATTSSGNTIYF	TGTGCCAGCAGTGCTACAACTAGCTCTGGAAACACCATATATTTT
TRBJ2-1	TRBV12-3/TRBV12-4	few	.	CASSLVRQNNEQFF	TGTGCCAGCAGTTTGGTAAGGCAGAACAATGAGCAGTTCTTC
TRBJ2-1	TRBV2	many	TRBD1	CASRVGTVIYNEQFF	TGTGCCAGCAGGGTCGGGACAGTAATTTACAATGAGCAGTTCTTC
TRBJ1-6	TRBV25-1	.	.	CASRPYLGSHNSPLHF	TGTGCCAGCAGACCCTACTTGGGCTCCCATAATTCACCCCTCCACTTT
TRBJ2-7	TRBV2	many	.	CATGSLGRAYEQYF	TGTGCCACCGGGAGTTTAGGTCGGGCCTACGAGCAGTACTTC
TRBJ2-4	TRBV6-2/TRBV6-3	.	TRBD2	CASSDSGRGNIQYF	TGTGCCAGCAGTGATAGCGGGAGGGGAAACATTCAGTACTTC
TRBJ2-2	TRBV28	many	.	CASSPTGLATGELFF	TGTGCCAGCAGTCCCACAGGGCTCGCCACCGGGGAGCTGTTTTTT
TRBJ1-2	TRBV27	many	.	CASSFFVASPQSYNYGYTF	TGTGCCAGCAGTTTCTTCGTTGCCTCCCCACAGAGCTATAACTATGGCTACACCTTC
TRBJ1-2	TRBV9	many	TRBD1	CASSDLRGRGYTF	TGTGCCAGCAGCGACCTCAGGGGGCGCGGCTACACCTTC
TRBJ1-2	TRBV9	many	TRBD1	CASAKGTDYGYTF	TGTGCCAGCGCAAAGGGGACAGACTATGGCTACACCTTC
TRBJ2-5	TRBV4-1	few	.	CASSPMMVGEEETQYF	TGCGCCAGCAGCCCTATGATGGTGGGGGAGGAGGAGACCCAGTACTTC
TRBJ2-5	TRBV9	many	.	CASSVGSGGKQETQYF	TGTGCCAGCAGCGTAGGAAGCGGTGGGAAACAAGAGACCCAGTACTTC
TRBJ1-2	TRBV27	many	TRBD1	CASSYGQGGLGGYTF	TGTGCCAGCAGTTACGGACAGGGCGGGTTGGGTGGCTACACCTTC
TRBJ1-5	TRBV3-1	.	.	CASSRERAFPQPQHF	TGTGCCAGCAGCCGGGAGAGGGCCTTTCCTCAGCCCCAGCATTTT
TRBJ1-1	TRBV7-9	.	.	CASSWGPDTEAFF	TGTGCCAGCAGCTGGGGACCAGACACTGAAGCTTTCTTT
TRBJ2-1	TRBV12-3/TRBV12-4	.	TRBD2	CASSFRAGVNNEQFF	TGTGCCAGCAGTTTTCGAGCGGGAGTGAACAATGAGCAGTTCTTC
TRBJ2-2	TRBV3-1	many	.	CASSQAPRANTGELFF	TGTGCCAGCAGCCAAGCCCCCCGAGCGAACACCGGGGAGCTGTTTTTT
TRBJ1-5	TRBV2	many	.	CASGTLHQPQHF	TGTGCCTCCGGGACATTGCATCAGCCCCAGCATTTT
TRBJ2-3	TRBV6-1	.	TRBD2	CASTMGLAGADTQYF	TGTGCCAGCACCATGGGACTAGCGGGAGCAGATACGCAGTATTTT
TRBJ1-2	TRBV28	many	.	CASSATGILAYYGYTF	TGTGCCAGCAGTGCCACCGGGATCCTTGCTTACTATGGCTACACCTTC
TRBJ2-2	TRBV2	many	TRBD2	CASSPSPSGSIWDFEELFF	TGTGCCAGCAGCCCCAGCCCTAGCGGGAGTATCTGGGATTTCGAGGAGCTGTTTTTT
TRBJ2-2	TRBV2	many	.	CASSEAVGGTGELFF	TGTGCCAGCAGTGAAGCGGTTGGGGGCACCGGGGAGCTGTTTTTT
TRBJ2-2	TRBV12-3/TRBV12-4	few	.	CASSLKDSNTGELFF	TGTGCCAGCAGTTTAAAGGACTCGAACACCGGGGAGCTGTTTTTT
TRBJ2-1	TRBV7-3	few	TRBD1	CASSSDRGYYNEQFF	TGTGCCAGCAGCTCGGACAGGGGGTACTACAATGAGCAGTTCTTC
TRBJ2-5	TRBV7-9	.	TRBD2	CASSPGAGGFQETQYF	TGTGCCAGCAGCCCAGGGGCGGGAGGTTTTCAAGAGACCCAGTACTTC
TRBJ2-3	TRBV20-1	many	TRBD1	CSAGGQVGADTQYF	TGCAGTGCTGGGGGACAGGTCGGGGCAGATACGCAGTATTTT
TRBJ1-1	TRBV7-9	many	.	CASSFTTGGTEAFF	TGTGCCAGCAGCTTTACCACGGGGGGCACTGAAGCTTTCTTT
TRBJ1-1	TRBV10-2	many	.	CASILDNEAFF	TGCGCCAGCATTTTAGATAATGAAGCTTTCTTT
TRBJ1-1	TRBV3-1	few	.	CASSPRDTPWGTEAFF	TGTGCCAGCAGCCCCCGGGACACGCCCTGGGGCACTGAAGCTTTCTTT
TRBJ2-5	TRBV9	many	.	CASSPHAGREQTQYF	TGTGCCAGCAGCCCCCACGCAGGGCGCGAGCAGACCCAGTACTTC
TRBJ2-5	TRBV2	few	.	CASSEAGETQYF	TGTGCCAGCAGTGAAGCGGGAGAGACCCAGTACTTC
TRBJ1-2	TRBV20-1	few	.	CSARDGDYGYTF	TGCAGTGCTCGAGACGGGGACTATGGCTACACCTTC
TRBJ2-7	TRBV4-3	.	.	CASSQDIRPGEKNYEQYF	TGCGCCAGCAGCCAAGATATTAGACCGGGCGAAAAGAACTACGAGCAGTACTTC
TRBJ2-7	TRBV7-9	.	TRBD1	CASSHSRDRVYEQYF	TGTGCCAGCAGTCACAGCCGGGACAGGGTTTACGAGCAGTACTTC
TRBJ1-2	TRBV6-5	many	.	CASSYVLQGVSGYTF	TGTGCCAGCAGTTACGTGCTACAGGGAGTATCCGGCTACACCTTC
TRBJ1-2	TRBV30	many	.	CAWSWSPNSNYGYTF	TGTGCCTGGAGTTGGTCGCCGAATAGTAACTATGGCTACACCTTC
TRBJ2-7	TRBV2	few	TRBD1	CASKQGDNEQYF	TGTGCCAGCAAGCAGGGGGATAACGAGCAGTACTTC
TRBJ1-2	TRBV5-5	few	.	CASSFPPGRMSYGYTF	TGTGCCAGCAGCTTCCCTCCCGGGAGAATGTCCTATGGCTACACCTTC
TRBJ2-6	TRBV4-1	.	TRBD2	CASGPGGVSGANVLTF	TGCGCCAGCGGCCCTGGGGGGGTCTCTGGGGCCAACGTCCTGACTTTC
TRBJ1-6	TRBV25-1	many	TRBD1	CASSGLTGDSSPLHF	TGTGCCAGCAGTGGACTCACAGGGGACAGCTCACCCCTCCACTTT
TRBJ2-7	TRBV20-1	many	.	CSAPPGRFSYEQYF	TGCAGTGCTCCTCCGGGACGATTCTCCTACGAGCAGTACTTC
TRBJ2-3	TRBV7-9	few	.	CASSLEDSADTQYF	TGTGCCAGCAGCTTAGAAGACTCCGCCGATACGCAGTATTTT
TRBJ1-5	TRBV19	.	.	CASSIAPSRRGGRDQPQHF	TGTGCCAGTAGTATAGCCCCCTCTCGCCGGGGGGGGCGAGATCAGCCCCAGCATTTT